What follows are 5 T cell receptor beta chains derived from one specimen sequenced in a study of T cell responses to AZD1222 COVID-19 vaccine. Assay: immunoSEQ multiplex PCR; the TCRdb copy retains only in-frame clones and omits some. The sample lists about 80,000 clones; roughly 85% were seen once. Material: peripheral blood, obtained 28 days after the second AZD1222 dose. Receptors originate from an adult who received the AZD1222 COVID-19 vaccine.

This clone occurred once. The chain joins TRBV27 to TRBJ2-7; 11 bases line up with TRBD2. This CDR3 is 16 amino acids long. V lost 5 bases to trimming and J lost 1 base; unmatched junction nucleotides: 7. Germline CDR1 reads MNHEY; CDR2 reads SMNVEV (reference sequence). DNA for the CDR3: TGTGCCAGCAGTGCTACACTAGCGGGGGTTTCCTACGAGCAGTACTTC. This sequence encodes CASSATLAGVSYEQYF.

The genes are TRBV28 and TRBJ2-2; tentatively, D is TRBD1 (5 bases). The CDR3 totals 15 residues. Per the germline V gene, CDR1 is MDHEN and CDR2 is SYDVKM. V gave up 0 bases and J gave up 2 bases, with 7 bases separating them. CDR3 sequence reads: CASSLWGRNTGELFF. In DNA, the CDR3 is TGTGCCAGCAGTTTATGGGGGCGTAACACCGGGGAGCTGTTTTTT.

The count of this clone is one. The chain joins TRBV6-5 to TRBJ1-5; D is unclear. The CDR3 covers 10 residues. Per germline, CDR1 MNHEY and CDR2 SVGAGI. The CDR3 nucleotides are TGTGCGAGCTCCTCCCAGCCCCAGCATTTT. Translated, it gives CASSSQPQHF.

The V gene is TRBV11-3, the J gene TRBJ2-3, with D perhaps TRBD1 or TRBD2 (5 bases each). CDR3 size: 13 residues. Germline CDR1 SGHNT, CDR2 YENEEA. V was clipped by 3 bases and J by 4 bases, with 8 bases between them. The CDR3 bases are TGTGCCAGCAGCTTTGAGGGGTCAGATACGCAGTATTTT. Encoded protein: CASSFEGSDTQYF.

This chain links TRBV21-1 with TRBJ2-7; the table's D call, TRBD1, has no DNA check behind it. TRBV21-1 is termed a pseudogene. The CDR3 runs 14 residues. Here the CDR3 reads CAFKRDRTDHEQYF. The CDR3 DNA is TGTGCCTTTAAGCGCGACAGAACGGACCACGAGCAGTACTTC.